Here is one TCR beta chain with its context. The sample is drawn from a study of blood T cell repertoires in COVID-19. Study details: Sources were T cells, B-cell-depleted T cells, or PBMCs; the material itself was cDNA or gDNA.

V gave up 3 bases and J gave up 4 bases; unmatched junction bases: 6. The CDR3 totals 14 residues. The V gene's germline CDR1 is LGHDT and CDR2 YNNKEL (reference sequence). Participants were aged about 18 to 90 years, lived in under 25 US areas, and enrolled virtually. Only in-frame clones appear in the TCRdb table, and some are missing; sequencing was by immunoSEQ multiplex PCR. Here the sample spans 150,000 to 200,000 clones, almost 85% being singletons. Sequencing was performed on PBMCs or T cells enriched from blood (not recorded which). This chain joins TRBV3-1 (or the pseudogene TRBV3-2) and TRBJ2-7, with 7 positions matching TRBD2. This clonotype was obtained from a man aged 50-60 years who had recovered from COVID-19. The CDR3 region has the DNA TGTGCCAGCAGCCAGAGCGGGGTAAAGTACGAGCAGTACTTC. Translation gives CASSQSGVKYEQYF.